This T cell receptor (beta chain) was documented in a study of T-cell reconstitution after alpha-beta-depleted transplantation in children. Findings of the study overall: Several hundred expanded graft clones reportedly were the source of alpha-beta T cells about two months after transplant. It was surviving recipient T cells and thymic progenitors that gave some patients high TCRbeta diversity at day 60. It was newly produced T cells that mostly accounted for T-cell counts and diversity one year after transplant.

The count of this clonotype is one. Its target is unknown. The CDR3 totals 15 residues. V was clipped by 3 bases and J by 4 bases, with 12 bases between them. Germline assignment: CDR1 LNHNV and CDR2 YYDKDF (reference sequence). The TCRbeta library incorporated unique molecular identifiers. TCRdb called the PCR reads again in MiXCR, with one record for every CDR3 protein. Of approximately 47,000 distinct CDR3 sequences listed, under 60% are singletons. Sequences were derived from peripheral blood, sampled before TCRalphabeta/CD19-depleted stem cell transplant. The origin of this receptor is a boy less than two years old with SCID, due to receive a stem cell transplant. This rearrangement joins TRBV15 to TRBJ2-2; TRBD2 might be the D (5 bases). The CDR3 loop is CATSSEGRPTGELFF. In nucleotides, the CDR3 is TGTGCCACCAGCAGTGAGGGCAGGCCCACCGGGGAGCTGTTTTTT.